This TCR beta chain was documented in a study of blood T cell repertoires in COVID-19. For the study at large: COVID-19 samples from acute and convalescent phases originated in the United States, Italy and Spain. T cells, B-cell-depleted T cells, or PBMCs supplied cDNA or gDNA.

The length of the CDR3 is 13 residues. The germline V gene encodes CDR1 LNHDA and CDR2 SQIVND (reference sequence). With 5 bases removed from V and 5 bases from J, the gap between germline ends came to 12 bases. In the authors' methods: Amplification with reference gene primers provided the estimates of nucleated cell counts. This table comes from immunoSEQ multiplex PCR, and its TCRdb copy is limited to in-frame clones, with some not included. V and J calls plus clone size are reproduced from that table; the DNA served to infer D and trimming. The sample lists roughly 240,000 clones; approximately 86% were seen once.

The chain recombines TRBV19 with TRBJ1-2, with a possible D match to TRBD1 (6 bases). The clonotype comes from an older woman who had recovered from COVID-19. Sequencing input: peripheral blood. In nucleotides, the CDR3 is TGTGCCAGTAGTTTACAGGGATATTATGGCTACACCTTC. This translates into CASSLQGYYGYTF.